This TCR beta chain emerged from a study of tumor-infiltrating lymphocytes in localized non-small cell lung cancer. Overall study context: Some samples were collected after neoadjuvant chemotherapy; smokers, never-smokers and several histologies were included. Resected tumor was paired with non-adjacent uninvolved lung from the same patient.

TCRdb's copy holds only in-frame clones and misses some; the assay was immunoSEQ multiplex PCR. The table lists some 14,000 clones, 70% to 75% of them singletons. The study's findings and limits: Not all patients were TCR sequenced, owing to tissue quantity.

This clone showed up just a few times. What it binds is not known. The germline V gene encodes CDR1 SEHNR and CDR2 FQNEAQ (reference sequence). This CDR3 is 18 amino acids long. The J gene is TRBJ2-2, the V gene TRBV7-9, with 10 bases lining up with TRBD2. Sequenced input: uninvolved lung tissue not adjacent to the tumor. This clonotype was sampled from a human donor with non-small cell lung cancer. The CDR3 sequence is CASGSWGGLAANTGELFF. Written as DNA, the CDR3 is TGTGCGAGCGGGAGTTGGGGCGGACTAGCGGCTAACACCGGGGAGCTGTTTTTT.